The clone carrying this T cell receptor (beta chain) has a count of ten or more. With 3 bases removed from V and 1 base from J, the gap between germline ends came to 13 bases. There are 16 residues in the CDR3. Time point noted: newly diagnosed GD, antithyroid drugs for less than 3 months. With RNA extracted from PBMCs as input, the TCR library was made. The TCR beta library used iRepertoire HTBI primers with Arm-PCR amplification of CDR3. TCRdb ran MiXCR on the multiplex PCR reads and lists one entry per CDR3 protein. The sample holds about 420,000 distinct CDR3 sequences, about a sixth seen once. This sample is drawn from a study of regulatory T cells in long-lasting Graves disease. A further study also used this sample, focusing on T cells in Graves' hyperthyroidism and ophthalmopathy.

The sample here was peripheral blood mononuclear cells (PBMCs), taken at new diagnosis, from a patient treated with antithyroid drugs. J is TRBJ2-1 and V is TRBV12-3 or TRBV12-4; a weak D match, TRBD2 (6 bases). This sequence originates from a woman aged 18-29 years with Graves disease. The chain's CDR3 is CASSFKRVLSYNEQFF. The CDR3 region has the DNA TGTGCCAGCAGTTTCAAGCGGGTTTTATCCTACAATGAGCAGTTCTTC.